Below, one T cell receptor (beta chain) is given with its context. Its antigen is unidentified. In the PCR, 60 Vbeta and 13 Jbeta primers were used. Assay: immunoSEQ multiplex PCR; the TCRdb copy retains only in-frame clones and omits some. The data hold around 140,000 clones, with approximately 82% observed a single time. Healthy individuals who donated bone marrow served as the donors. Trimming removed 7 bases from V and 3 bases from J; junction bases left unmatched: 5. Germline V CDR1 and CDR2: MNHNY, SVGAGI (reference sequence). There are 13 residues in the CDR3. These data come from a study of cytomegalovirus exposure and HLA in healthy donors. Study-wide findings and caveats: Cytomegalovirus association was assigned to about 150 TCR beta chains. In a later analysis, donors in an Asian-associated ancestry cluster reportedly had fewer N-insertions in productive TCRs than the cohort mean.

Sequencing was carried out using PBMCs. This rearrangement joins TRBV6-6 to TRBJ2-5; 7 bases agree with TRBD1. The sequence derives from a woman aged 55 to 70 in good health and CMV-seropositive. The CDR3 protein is CASKAGTEETQYF. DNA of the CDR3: TGTGCCAGCAAGGCCGGGACAGAAGAGACCCAGTACTTC.